This passage covers 3 T cell receptor beta chains from one sample sequenced in a study of OX40 agonist ivuxolimab in advanced cancers. Libraries were prepared by immunoSEQ multiplex PCR; TCRdb keeps only in-frame clonotypes and omits some of them. The sample consists of more than 80,000 clones, 70% to 90% of them appearing once. Sequencing was performed on CD4+ or CD8+ T cells sorted from blood, taken in a trial of the OX40 agonist ivuxolimab. Receptor source: an adult with an advanced solid tumor such as melanoma, head and neck, liver or kidney cancer.

This clone appeared once. The chain carries TRBV14 and TRBJ2-2, with TRBD1 as a possible D gene (5 bases). With 1 base removed from V and 5 bases from J, the gap between germline ends came to 5 bases. Per germline, CDR1 SGHDN and CDR2 FVKESK. The CDR3 spans 13 residues. The CDR3, as DNA: TGTGCCAGCAGCCAAGCAGGGACCGGGGAGCTGTTTTTT. This sequence encodes CASSQAGTGELFF.

V is TRBV5-8 and J is TRBJ1-1; TRBD1 agrees at 11 bases. Trimming removed 5 bases from V and 5 bases from J; junction bases left unmatched: 5. From germline, CDR1 is SGHTS and CDR2 YDEGEE. This CDR3 is built from 14 residues. The chain's CDR3 is CASRGQGARTEAFF. The CDR3 DNA reads as TGTGCCAGCAGAGGACAGGGGGCGCGTACTGAAGCTTTCTTT.

The chain combines TRBV28 with TRBJ1-2; the D is unclear. This CDR3 comprises 14 residues. V dropped 1 base and J dropped 4 bases, with 10 bases sitting between them. Germline assignment: CDR1 MDHEN and CDR2 SYDVKM. CDR3 amino acids: CASSLSPRGYGYTF. For the CDR3, the DNA is TGTGCCAGCAGTTTATCCCCCCGCGGCTATGGCTACACCTTC.